This T cell receptor beta chain was sequenced for a study of spatial heterogeneity in lung cancer (dated by TCRdb to about 2019). With regard to the full study: Beta-chain transcripts were consistently detected in greater numbers than alpha-chain transcripts, which likely reflected higher beta-chain transcript abundance. In the raw uncorrected reads, each unique combination of TCR and UMI appeared more than ten times on average. The study quantitatively compared TCR alpha and beta repertoires across multiple tumor regions, matched nontumor lung and blood in non-small cell lung cancer. TCR repertoire features were related to nonsynonymous mutation counts determined by whole-exome sequencing of tumor tissue. At surgery, both alpha and beta chains were TCR-sequenced in roughly 230 tumor regions, 64 matched nontumor lung samples and some 58 PBMC samples.

Points the paper makes about the study in general: Ubiquitous expanded tumor TCRs were detected in blood more often at tumor resection than at routine follow-up. Additional single-cell paired TCR alpha and beta sequencing was considered necessary to confirm, at a functional level, the hypothesis that regional TCRs recognize regional mutations.

What the time point label conveys for this sample: sample taken at primary tumor resection. For TCR sequencing, whole RNA was extracted from tumor and nontumor lung tissue, or from cryopreserved PBMC samples, and no cell sorting was done. The donors were more than 60 patients from the lung TRACERx cohort who had early-stage, untreated non-small cell lung cancer. Patients were selected for TCR sequencing only if sufficient RNA was available from at least two tumor regions. Trimming costs V 1 base and J 1 base, and their ends lie 17 bases apart. From the cysteine through the phenylalanine, the CDR3 covers 17 amino acids. The retained sequence is limited to the CDR3, 51 bases, with the frame set at the first base. This clonotype was detected ten times or more. This clone's antigen is unknown. No base quality information exists; no much larger clone differs at one position. Receptor libraries were prepared by 5' RACE. The instrument was a NextSeq 500. In the TCR library protocol, a unique molecular identifier was attached to each TCR cDNA molecule so that PCR and sequencing errors could be corrected. The source study handled its data this way. Decombinator tools were used for TCR identification, UMI-based error correction and CDR3 extraction. Expanded TCRs were defined as those above a frequency of 2 per 1,000, corresponding to the top 1% of the tumor frequency distribution. Renyi diversity was computed with the R vegan package after each repertoire had been subsampled 100 times to 5,000 TCRs. To build CDR3 similarity networks, amino acid triplet string-kernel similarity was used, and CDR3s were connected when their pairwise similarity was above 0.82. TCRdb reanalyzed the raw reads on its own, using fastp at Q25 for trimming and MiXCR for clone calling, and kept in-frame beta chains. Every distinct CDR3 protein forms one entry, paired with its most common genes and DNA. These V and J calls derive from TCRdb rather than the authors' analysis. Here the sample has roughly 60,000 distinct CDR3 sequences; about 8% occur a single time. More than 13% of the sample belongs to the ten largest clones.

Recombination joined TRBV12-3 or TRBV12-4 with TRBJ2-7; the D gene is possibly TRBD2, with 6 bases matching. The sequenced sample was PBMCs, obtained at surgery. This clonotype originated in a female donor with early-stage non-small cell lung cancer. Here is the DNA: TGTGCCAGCAGTTTAGGACCGTGGAGGGGTGGTTCCTACGAGCAGTACTTC. It translates to CASSLGPWRGGSYEQYF.